This TCR beta chain is drawn from a study of T cells of healthy individuals (dated by TCRdb to 2016 to 2018). Comments on this clonotype: Its cognate antigen has yet to be identified. No per-base quality is available; no much larger clone lies one base away.

Preparation of the library involved 5' RACE. TCRdb lists the instrument as Illumina MiSeq. The raw public reads went through TCRdb reprocessing: fastp at Q25, MiXCR clone calling, in-frame beta chains kept. Entries that share a CDR3 protein sequence are merged under the most common genes and DNA. The sample data list under 70,000 distinct CDR3 sequences, and approximately 14% of these were observed just once. About 16% of the sample is held by the ten biggest clonotypes. The CDR3 sequence holds 15 residues, the cysteine and phenylalanine included. Only the CDR3 DNA stays, 45 bases, in frame from base 1.

The origin of this receptor is a human donor in good health. The sequence links TRBV21-1 to TRBJ2-5. TRBV21-1 corresponds to a pseudogene. The nucleotides are TGTGCCAGCAGCAAAAGAGAAATCTTCCAAGAGACCCAGTACTTC. The encoded protein is CASSKREIFQETQYF.